The 26 T cell receptor beta chains given below trace back to one sample, sequenced in a study of response to subunit inactivated influenza vaccine. A single record per CDR3 protein comes from TCRdb applying MiXCR to the RT-PCR reads. The sample carries 300,000 to 350,000 distinct CDR3 sequences, 20% to 25% recorded once. Sequences were derived from PBMCs from blood, sampled roughly 20 months after vaccination. Receptor source: a man aged 45 to 75 who received an inactivated influenza vaccine.

This clonotype showed up just a few times. The chain links TRBV12-3 or TRBV12-4 to TRBJ1-1, with a possible D match to TRBD1 (5 bases). The V end was cut by 5 bases, the J end by 1 base, with 8 bases between. This CDR3 comprises 13 residues. CDR3 bases: TGTGCCAGCAGTAAAGGGGAGAACACTGAAGCTTTCTTT. Amino acid sequence: CASSKGENTEAFF.

This chain uses TRBV5-6 with TRBJ1-2; 8 bases agree with TRBD1. This CDR3 comprises 15 residues. V gave up 0 bases and J gave up 4 bases; unmatched junction bases: 5. In germline, CDR1 is SGHDT, CDR2 YYEEEE. This chain's CDR3 is CASSLVDREAYGYTF. CDR3 sequence (DNA): TGTGCCAGCAGCTTGGTGGACAGGGAGGCCTATGGCTACACCTTC.

This clonotype has only a few counts. V gene TRBV5-1 combines with J gene TRBJ1-1, with D possibly TRBD1 on 6 matching bases. Trimming took off 3 bases at V and 1 base at J, with 13 bases between the two ends. Germline CDR1 SGHRS, CDR2 YFSETQ. This CDR3 comprises 15 residues. The CDR3 is CASSSSGTTNTEAFF. DNA for the CDR3: TGCGCCAGCAGCTCTTCCGGGACAACGAACACTGAAGCTTTCTTT.

This clonotype was counted ten times or more. The chain recombines TRBV15 with TRBJ1-2, with 7 nucleotides matching TRBD1. The germline V gene has CDR1 LNHNV and CDR2 YYDKDF (reference sequence). The CDR3 is 15 amino acids. After removal of 0 bases from V and 4 bases from J, the junction contained 5 bases not matched to a gene. CDR3 protein: CATSRDSRTGYGYTF. The CDR3 coding sequence is TGTGCCACCAGCAGAGATTCTCGGACAGGCTATGGCTACACCTTC.

This clonotype was counted a few times. This chain uses TRBV19 with TRBJ2-2; no definite D call. The length of the CDR3 is 15 residues. Germline CDR1 LNHDA, CDR2 SQIVND (reference sequence). Between the trimmed V and J ends, which lost 7 bases and 2 bases, there was a span of 14 bases. The CDR3 protein is CASKGSPSNTGELFF. In DNA form, the CDR3 reads TGTGCCAGTAAGGGCAGCCCTAGTAACACCGGGGAGCTGTTTTTT.

This clonotype showed up just a few times. The rearrangement links TRBV12-3 or TRBV12-4 to TRBJ1-4, with D unclear. CDR3 length: 13 amino acids. V gave up 8 bases and J gave up 4 bases, with 11 bases separating them. Here the CDR3 DNA reads TGTGCCAGCTTGGGTCCTGATAATGAAAAACTGTTTTTT. Its translation: CASLGPDNEKLFF.

V and J are TRBV18 and TRBJ2-1; no definite D call. This CDR3 contains 16 residues. In germline, CDR1 is KGHSH, CDR2 LQKENI. V lost 1 base and J lost 0, with 10 bases in between. Written as DNA, the CDR3 is TGTGCCAGCTCACCACTAGACTGGAGCTCCTACAATGAGCAGTTCTTC. It specifies CASSPLDWSSYNEQFF.

This clonotype was seen a handful of times. The chain couples TRBV29-1 to TRBJ2-7, with D perhaps assigned TRBD1 or TRBD2 (5 bases each). Trimming stripped 6 bases from V and 1 base from J, with 16 bases between. The germline V gene has CDR1 SQVTM and CDR2 ANQGSEA. The CDR3 runs to 14 residues. This chain's CDR3 is CSVKGPYSSYEQYF. The CDR3 DNA follows: TGCAGCGTCAAGGGACCATACTCTTCCTACGAGCAGTACTTC.

This clonotype was detected only a few times. The chain recombines TRBV25-1 with TRBJ1-2; 7 nucleotides match TRBD1. The CDR3 sequence is 15 residues long. Per germline, CDR1 MGHDK and CDR2 SYGVNS. The V gene end was trimmed by 4 bases and the J gene end by 4 bases; junction bases not matched to a gene: 9. The CDR3 here is CASSGGQFLIYGYTF. CDR3 coding DNA: TGTGCCAGCAGTGGGGGACAGTTCCTTATCTATGGCTACACCTTC.

DNA for the CDR3: TGTGCCAGCAGCCAGGGATTTAGGGAGGGGGCTTACAATGAGCAGTTCTTC. Encoded protein: CASSQGFREGAYNEQFF. The chain uses TRBV14 and TRBJ2-1, with D perhaps assigned TRBD1 or TRBD2 (7 bases each). V was shortened by 3 bases and J by 4 bases, with 19 bases between the two germline ends. Germline CDR1 and CDR2: SGHDN and FVKESK. The CDR3 runs 17 residues.

This clonotype was seen more than once but under ten times. The chain employs TRBV29-1 and TRBJ2-1; tentative D call: TRBD2 (6 bases). Germline values: CDR1 SQVTM, CDR2 ANQGSEA. CDR3 length equals 14 residues. Trimming shortened V by 3 bases and J by 1 base, and 10 bases separated the two germline ends. CDR3: CSVDTGLSYNEQFF. Written as DNA, the CDR3 is TGCAGCGTTGACACAGGACTATCCTACAATGAGCAGTTCTTC.

J is TRBJ2-5 and V is TRBV9; 8 bases are shared with TRBD1. The germline V gene encodes CDR1 SGDLS and CDR2 YYNGEE. V was clipped by 4 bases and J by 5 bases; unmatched bases: 7. There are 14 residues in the CDR3. DNA for the CDR3: TGTGCCAGCAGCAAAGGACAGGGCGGTGAGACCCAGTACTTC. This translates into CASSKGQGGETQYF. Complete variable domain (other parts from reference TRBV9 and TRBJ2-5): DSGVTQTPKHLITATGQRVTLRCSPRSGDLSVYWYQQSLDQGLQFLIQYYNGEERAKGNILERFSAQQFPDLHSELNLSSLELGDSALYFCASSKGQGGETQYFGPGTRLLVL.

To note about this clonotype: The germline gene is not matched at one end of the junction; a read error may be the cause. The rearrangement joins TRBV20-1 to TRBJ1-1; maybe TRBD1 (6 bases). Germline CDR1 reads DFQATT; CDR2 reads SNEGSKA (reference sequence). The CDR3 covers 16 residues. The CDR3 DNA is TGCTGTGCTAGAATGGCCCGGGGGGCGTTTAGCACTGAAGCTTTCTTT. Amino acids: CCARMARGAFSTEAFF.

This clonotype was seen a few times. This chain joins TRBV7-2 and TRBJ2-7, with 10 nucleotides matching TRBD2. CDR1 and CDR2 (germline): SGHTA, FQGNSA. This CDR3 contains 16 residues. V lost 6 bases, J lost 0 bases, and 8 bases stayed unmatched. The CDR3, as DNA: TGTGCCAGCAGTTCACAGACTAGCGGGCACTCCTACGAGCAGTACTTC. Protein: CASSSQTSGHSYEQYF. The full variable domain, in which reference TRBV7-2 and TRBJ2-7 provide the parts outside the CDR3, is GAGVSQSPSNKVTEKGKDVELRCDPISGHTALYWYRQSLGQGLEFLIYFQGNSAPDKSGLPSDRFSAERTGGSVSTLTIQRTQQEDSAVYLCASSSQTSGHSYEQYFGPGTRLTVT.

This clonotype was seen many times. The chain links TRBV6-1 to TRBJ1-4, with D tentatively TRBD1 (6 bases). The germline V and J ends were trimmed by 5 bases and 8 bases, with 21 bases remaining between them. CDR1 is MNHNS and CDR2 is SASEGT in the germline V gene. CDR3 length: 16 amino acids. The CDR3 here is CASSRYKQGNEEKLFF. CDR3 bases: TGTGCCAGCAGTCGATATAAACAGGGAAATGAAGAAAAACTGTTTTTT.

CDR3 coding DNA: TGTGCCAGCAGCTTAGTGAGCGGCGCCGGCAATGAGCAGTTCTTC. This sequence encodes CASSLVSGAGNEQFF. J is TRBJ2-1 and V is TRBV11-3, with TRBD2 as a possible D gene (5 bases). The CDR3 runs 15 residues. CDR1 and CDR2 (germline): SGHNT, YENEEA. Trimming pared 1 base from V and 6 bases from J, leaving 13 bases between. The full variable domain, its missing parts supplied by reference TRBV11-3 and TRBJ2-1, is EAGVVQSPRYKIIEKKQPVAFWCNPISGHNTLYWYLQNLGQGPELLIRYENEEAVDDSQLPKDRFSAERLKGVDSTLKIQPAELGDSAVYLCASSLVSGAGNEQFFGPGTRLTVL.

The genes are TRBV3-1 and TRBJ2-2; D is perhaps TRBD1 (5 bases). Trimming stripped 5 bases from V and 0 bases from J, with 16 bases between. Germline CDR1 reads LGHDT; CDR2 reads YNNKEL (reference sequence). This CDR3 has 17 amino acids. CDR3 region: CASSGFGQPSNTGELFF. The CDR3 DNA follows: TGTGCCAGCAGCGGATTCGGACAACCGTCGAACACCGGGGAGCTGTTTTTT.

This clonotype was seen only a few times. The genes are TRBV20-1 and TRBJ1-5; a possible D gene is TRBD1 (6 bases). Deletions cut 3 bases from V and 4 bases from J, with 10 bases between. The germline CDR1 and CDR2 sequences are DFQATT and SNEGSKA (reference sequence). The CDR3 spans 13 residues. CDR3 sequence (DNA): TGCAGTGCTAGGACAGGCCTGAATCAGCCCCAGCATTTT. It yields the protein CSARTGLNQPQHF.

DNA of the CDR3: TGTGCCAGCACTACAGGGAGTCGGTTTCAGCCCCAGCATTTT. Translated: CASTTGSRFQPQHF. The V call is TRBV19, the J call TRBJ1-5, with a weak D call TRBD1 (6 bases). This CDR3 is built from 14 residues. Germline V gene lookup returns CDR1 LNHDA and CDR2 SQIVND (reference sequence). The germline V and J ends were trimmed by 9 bases and 6 bases, with 18 bases remaining between them.

This clonotype occurred a few times. The rearrangement joins TRBV5-1 to TRBJ1-1; the match to TRBD1 covers 7 bases. Germline CDR1 is SGHRS and CDR2 is YFSETQ. There are 14 residues in the CDR3. The V gene end was trimmed by 0 bases and the J gene end by 7 bases; junction bases not matched to a gene: 6. The CDR3 protein is CASSLERQGGEAFF. In DNA form, the CDR3 reads TGCGCCAGCAGCTTGGAACGGCAGGGGGGTGAAGCTTTCTTT.

The chain uses TRBV6-1 and TRBJ2-3; TRBD1 matches 9 bases. Germline CDR1 and CDR2: MNHNS and SASEGT. J gave up 5 bases and V 3 bases, and 3 bases lay outside the gene matches. The CDR3 has 14 amino acids. CDR3 sequence (DNA): TGTGCCAGCAGTGAGCCGGGACAGGGAGATACGCAGTATTTT. Its protein product is CASSEPGQGDTQYF.

This clonotype showed up just a few times. The J gene is TRBJ2-7, the V gene TRBV7-9; TRBD1 aligns across 7 bases. The CDR3 has 13 amino acids. Losses at the gene ends were 2 bases for V and 6 bases for J; bases not matched to a gene: 4. Per germline, CDR1 SEHNR and CDR2 FQNEAQ (reference sequence). The DNA of the CDR3 is TGTGCCAGCAGCTTAATCGACAGGGCCGAGCAGTACTTC. Translating it yields CASSLIDRAEQYF.

The chain couples TRBV7-2 to TRBJ2-3, with TRBD2 matching over 10 bases. Losses at the gene ends were 4 bases for V and 4 bases for J; bases not matched to a gene: 8. This CDR3 has 16 residues. The germline CDR1 and CDR2 sequences are SGHTA and FQGNSA. Written as DNA, the CDR3 is TGTGCCAGCAGCTCGAGCGGGAGGGCCTACGCAGATACGCAGTATTTT. Translating gives CASSSSGRAYADTQYF.

The chain couples TRBV15 to TRBJ2-1; D may match TRBD1 or TRBD2 (5 bases each). CDR3 size: 16 residues. Germline V gene lookup returns CDR1 LNHNV and CDR2 YYDKDF (reference sequence). V was trimmed by 1 base and J by 0 bases, leaving 10 bases between them. In DNA form, the CDR3 reads TGTGCCACCAGCAGAGTGAAGGGGAGCTCCTACAATGAGCAGTTCTTC. This codes for CATSRVKGSSYNEQFF.

For this clonotype: A junction end diverges from the germline sequence, so it may reflect a read error. The rearrangement joins TRBV7-2 to TRBJ1-3, with 9 nucleotides matching TRBD1. Germline V lookup: CDR1 SGHTA, CDR2 FQGNSA. CDR3 length: 17 amino acids. The CDR3 loop is CASSRQGVRNSGSTIYF. CDR3 nucleotides: TGTGCCAGCAGCCGACAGGGGGTTCGAAACTCTGGAAGCACCATATATTTT.

This clonotype was detected a few times. J is TRBJ2-7 and V is TRBV3-1; 7 nucleotides align to TRBD2. This CDR3 region has 16 residues. Looked up from germline, CDR1 is LGHDT and CDR2 is YNNKEL (reference sequence). The V and J ends lost 0 bases and 4 bases, in that order; junction bases with no gene match: 9. CDR3 loop: CASSQEGGRSVYEQYF. The CDR3 nucleotides are TGTGCCAGCAGCCAAGAGGGCGGGAGATCGGTGTACGAGCAGTACTTC.